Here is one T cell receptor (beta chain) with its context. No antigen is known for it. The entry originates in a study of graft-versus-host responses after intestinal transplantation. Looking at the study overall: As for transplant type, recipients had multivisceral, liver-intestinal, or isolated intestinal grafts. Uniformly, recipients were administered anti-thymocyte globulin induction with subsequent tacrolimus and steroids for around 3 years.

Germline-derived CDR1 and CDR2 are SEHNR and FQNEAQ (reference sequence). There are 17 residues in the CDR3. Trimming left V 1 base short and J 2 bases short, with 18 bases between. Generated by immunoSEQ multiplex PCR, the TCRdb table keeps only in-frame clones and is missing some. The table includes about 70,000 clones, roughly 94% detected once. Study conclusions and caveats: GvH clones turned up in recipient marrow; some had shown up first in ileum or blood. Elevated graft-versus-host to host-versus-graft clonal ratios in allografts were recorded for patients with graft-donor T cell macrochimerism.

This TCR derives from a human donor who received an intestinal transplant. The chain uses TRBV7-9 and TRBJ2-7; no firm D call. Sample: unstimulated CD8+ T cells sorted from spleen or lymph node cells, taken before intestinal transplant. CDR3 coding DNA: TGTGCCAGCAGCTTAGGTATGGTGTCCCAGGAACCCTACGAGCAGTACTTC. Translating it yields CASSLGMVSQEPYEQYF.